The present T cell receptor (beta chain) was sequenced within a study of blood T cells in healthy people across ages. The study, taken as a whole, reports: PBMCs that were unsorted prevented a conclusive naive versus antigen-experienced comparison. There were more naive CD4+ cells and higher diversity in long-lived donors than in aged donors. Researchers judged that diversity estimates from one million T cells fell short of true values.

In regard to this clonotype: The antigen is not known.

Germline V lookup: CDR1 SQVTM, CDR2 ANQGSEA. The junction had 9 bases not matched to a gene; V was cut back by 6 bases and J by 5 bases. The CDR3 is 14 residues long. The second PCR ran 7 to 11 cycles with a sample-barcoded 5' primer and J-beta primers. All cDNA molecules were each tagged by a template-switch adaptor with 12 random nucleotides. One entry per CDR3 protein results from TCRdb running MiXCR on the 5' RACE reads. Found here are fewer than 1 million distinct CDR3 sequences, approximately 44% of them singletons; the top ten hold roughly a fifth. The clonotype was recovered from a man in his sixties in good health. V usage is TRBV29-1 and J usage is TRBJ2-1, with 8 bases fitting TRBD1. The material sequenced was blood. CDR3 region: CSVARQGPDNEQFF. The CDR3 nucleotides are TGCAGCGTGGCGAGACAGGGGCCGGACAATGAGCAGTTCTTC.